This T cell receptor (beta chain) was identified during a study of T cell repertoires in cytomegalovirus infection. The overall study: From public TCR beta signatures came an indication of both CMV infection and matching HLA type. General study points: Individuals carrying CMV plus the relevant HLA were identified by cumulative frequency of public TCR beta families. Dominating the ex vivo response were TCR beta clonotypes that were CMV-specific and HLA-C-restricted.

A few counts support this clonotype. The antigen remains undetermined. TCRdb fed the reads into MiXCR, producing one record per CDR3 protein. Of almost 500,000 distinct CDR3 sequences listed, approximately 10% are singletons. This CDR3 comprises 15 residues. J gave up 10 bases and V 2 bases, and 9 bases lay outside the gene matches. In germline, CDR1 is DFQATT, CDR2 SNEGSKA (reference sequence). This receptor was taken from a human donor in good health (CMV status not recorded). Some clones in this sample may be carry-over from other donors' samples. The sample was PBMCs. V gene TRBV20-1 combines with J gene TRBJ1-6, with 9 bases matching TRBD1. The CDR3 sequence: CSARNPTGGDSPLHF. The DNA for the CDR3 is TGCAGTGCTAGAAATCCGACAGGGGGAGACTCACCCCTCCACTTT.